Each of the 20 T cell receptor beta chains below was sequenced from the same sample in a study of response to subunit inactivated influenza vaccine. TCRdb redid the calling of the RT-PCR reads with MiXCR, one entry per CDR3 protein. Of over 750,000 distinct CDR3 sequences detected, around 21% appear once; the ten largest clones hold 10%. The material sequenced was PBMCs from blood, taken more than 4 days after vaccination. All receptors derive from a man aged 45-60 years who received an inactivated influenza vaccine.

This clonotype was seen more than once but under ten times. The rearrangement links TRBV5-1 to TRBJ2-5; D might be TRBD2 (6 bases). CDR3 size: 15 residues. V was pared by 1 base and J by 2 bases, with 12 bases between. Germline lookup yields CDR1 SGHRS and CDR2 YFSETQ. The CDR3 region has the DNA TGCGCCAGCAGCTTGTTGCAGGGAGGACAAGAGACCCAGTACTTC. Protein product: CASSLLQGGQETQYF.

The rearrangement links TRBV20-1 to TRBJ2-1, with a possible D match to TRBD1 (5 bases). V gave up 7 bases and J gave up 9 bases, with 22 bases separating them. Germline V gives CDR1 DFQATT, CDR2 SNEGSKA (reference sequence). This CDR3 is built from 14 residues. This chain's CDR3 is CSETPDTDFCEQFF. In DNA form, the CDR3 reads TGCAGTGAAACCCCGGACACGGATTTTTGTGAGCAGTTCTTC.

The chain recombines TRBV18 with TRBJ2-1, with D maybe TRBD2 (6 bases). The CDR3 sequence is 13 residues long. The V gene's germline CDR1 is KGHSH and CDR2 LQKENI. V was pared by 8 bases and J by 6 bases, with 14 bases between. The CDR3 DNA sequence: TGTGCCAGCGTCAAGGGCGGGGTCAATGAGCAGTTCTTC. It specifies CASVKGGVNEQFF.

Only a few counts were recorded for this clonotype. The chain has TRBV20-1 and TRBJ2-7; 8 bases are shared with TRBD2. The CDR3 contains 15 residues. Germline V gene sequence: CDR1 DFQATT, CDR2 SNEGSKA (reference sequence). V lost 1 base and J lost 2; bases outside the gene matches: 7. Here the CDR3 DNA reads TGCAGTGCTAGAGGTCAGCGGGAGATCCCCTACGAGCAGTACTTC. Translated: CSARGQREIPYEQYF.

This clonotype showed up just once. J is TRBJ2-1 and V is TRBV6-5; D unclear. Looked up from germline, CDR1 is MNHEY and CDR2 is SVGAGI. V lost 4 bases and J 0 bases, leaving 13 bases between the germline ends. The CDR3 length is 16 residues. Written as DNA, the CDR3 is TGTGCCAGCAGTTCCCTGGACGGCAGCTCCTACAATGAGCAGTTCTTC. Translated: CASSSLDGSSYNEQFF.

In this sample, this clonotype turned up a few times. This chain connects TRBV9 to TRBJ1-2; possibly TRBD1 for D (6 bases). The CDR3 is 15 residues long. Germline V gene lookup returns CDR1 SGDLS and CDR2 YYNGEE. The V and J ends lost 5 bases and 6 bases respectively, with 20 bases between them. The CDR3 DNA reads as TGTGCCAGCAGACCCGGTGTAGGGGGAGAAGATGGCTACACCTTC. Translating it yields CASRPGVGGEDGYTF.

The chain couples TRBV6-2 or TRBV6-3 to TRBJ2-3; maybe TRBD2 (6 bases). The germline CDR1 and CDR2 sequences are MNHEY and SVGEGT. V lost 7 bases and J lost 2, with 10 bases in between. The CDR3 is made up of 13 amino acids. The CDR3 sequence: CASNGGYTDTQYF. The CDR3 region has the DNA TGTGCCAGCAATGGGGGGTACACAGATACGCAGTATTTT.

The chain carries TRBV12-3 or TRBV12-4 and TRBJ2-7; maybe TRBD1 (5 bases). This CDR3 spans 14 amino acids. V lost 6 bases, J lost 1 base, and 13 bases lay in between. The CDR3 DNA reads as TGTGCCAGCAGCCCAACGACAGTTTCCTACGAGCAGTACTTC. It yields the protein CASSPTTVSYEQYF.

This clonotype was observed a handful of times. The CDR3 loop is CSASGVGNYGYTF. For the CDR3, the DNA is TGCAGTGCTAGCGGTGTGGGAAACTATGGCTACACCTTC. The gene calls are TRBV20-1 and TRBJ1-2, with no clear D. Trimming took 3 bases from V and 2 from J, leaving 10 bases between them. Germline loops: CDR1 DFQATT, CDR2 SNEGSKA (reference sequence). This CDR3 has 13 amino acids.

Only a few counts were recorded for this clonotype. V usage is TRBV6-6 and J usage is TRBJ2-3, with D possibly being TRBD1 (5 bases). V lost 5 bases and J 8 bases, leaving 11 bases between the germline ends. The germline CDR1 and CDR2 sequences are MNHNY and SVGAGI (reference sequence). This CDR3 spans 12 amino acids. DNA for the CDR3: TGTGCCAGCAGTCCCGAAAGGGGTACGCAGTATTTT. Translated, it gives CASSPERGTQYF.

The V gene is TRBV27, the J gene TRBJ2-7; 9 nucleotides align to TRBD1. This CDR3 region has 14 residues. Germline CDR1 is MNHEY and CDR2 is SMNVEV (reference sequence). The J segment lost 7 bases and the V segment lost 6 bases, leaving 10 bases of the junction unmatched. CDR3 DNA sequence: TGTGCCAGCAGCCCCCGGGACAGGGCGGCGGAGCAGTACTTC. It encodes CASSPRDRAAEQYF.

The chain links TRBV5-6 to TRBJ2-7; D is unresolved. Trimming removed 0 bases from V and 6 bases from J, with 10 bases in between. The length of the CDR3 is 13 residues. The germline CDR1 and CDR2 sequences are SGHDT and YYEEEE. The CDR3 sequence is CASSLGTLGEQYF. The DNA for the CDR3 is TGTGCCAGCAGCTTGGGTACGCTAGGCGAGCAGTACTTC.

This clonotype was seen a few times. V usage is TRBV28 and J usage is TRBJ1-5; D possibly corresponds to TRBD1 (6 bases). The CDR3 consists of 16 residues. The V end was cut by 2 bases, the J end by 5 bases, with 16 bases between. CDR1 and CDR2 from the germline V gene are MDHEN and SYDVKM. The CDR3 spells CASSLRGHRHDQPQHF. DNA for the CDR3: TGTGCCAGCAGTTTAAGGGGACACCGCCACGATCAGCCCCAGCATTTT.

A few counts support this clonotype. The V and J genes are TRBV20-1 and TRBJ2-7, with 7 bases fitting TRBD1. CDR3 length equals 14 residues. CDR1 DFQATT and CDR2 SNEGSKA come from the germline V gene (reference sequence). With V trimmed by 5 bases and J by 5 bases, 12 bases remained unmatched. The CDR3 DNA sequence: TGCAGTGCTGGTGGACAGGTCCCCCCTAACGAGCAGTACTTC. This sequence encodes CSAGGQVPPNEQYF.

This clonotype appeared many times. The V gene is TRBV20-1, the J gene TRBJ2-1; TRBD2 matches at 8 bases. The CDR3 is made up of 14 amino acids. The J segment lost 4 bases and the V segment lost 3 bases, leaving 5 bases of the junction unmatched. Germline CDR1 reads DFQATT; CDR2 reads SNEGSKA (reference sequence). The CDR3: CSARGLDSYNEQFF. For the CDR3, the DNA is TGCAGTGCTAGGGGACTAGACTCTTACAATGAGCAGTTCTTC.

This clonotype has more than one count but fewer than ten. The rearrangement uses TRBV20-1 and TRBJ1-5, with a tentative D call TRBD1 (6 bases). This CDR3 spans 13 amino acids. Germline V lookup: CDR1 DFQATT, CDR2 SNEGSKA (reference sequence). The V end was cut by 3 bases, the J end by 4 bases, with 10 bases between. The CDR3 region is CSASEDSNQPQHF. The CDR3 DNA follows: TGCAGTGCTAGTGAGGACAGTAATCAGCCCCAGCATTTT.

This clonotype was seen ten or more times. This rearrangement joins TRBV29-1 to TRBJ2-2, with TRBD2 matching 13 bases. From germline, CDR1 is SQVTM and CDR2 ANQGSEA. This CDR3 is 14 amino acids long. Trimming cost V 7 bases and J 4 bases; bases outside gene matches: 3. Here the CDR3 reads CSAGLAGSTGELFF. CDR3 sequence (DNA): TGCAGCGCGGGACTAGCGGGATCCACCGGGGAGCTGTTTTTT.

This clonotype was seen a handful of times. V gene TRBV20-1 combines with J gene TRBJ1-2; tentative D call: TRBD1 (6 bases). Germline-derived CDR1 and CDR2 are DFQATT and SNEGSKA (reference sequence). This CDR3 comprises 12 residues. Between the trimmed V and J ends, which lost 8 bases and 7 bases, there was a span of 17 bases. CDR3 nucleotides: TGCAGTCCCGGCCGAAGGGGGTCTGGCTACACCTTC. As protein: CSPGRRGSGYTF.

The chain uses TRBV25-1 and TRBJ2-1; 12 bases are a match to TRBD2. The CDR3 totals 14 residues. Germline CDR1 is MGHDK and CDR2 is SYGVNS. V was pared by 8 bases and J by 5 bases, with 4 bases of the junction left unmatched. CDR3 protein: CASRLAGDNNEQFF. CDR3 nucleotide sequence: TGTGCCAGCCGACTAGCGGGAGATAACAATGAGCAGTTCTTC.

This sequence joins TRBV29-1 and TRBJ1-2; D uncertain. Germline values: CDR1 SQVTM, CDR2 ANQGSEA. This CDR3 has 13 amino acids. Trimming pared 5 bases from V and 7 bases from J, leaving 17 bases between. CDR3 sequence: CSVQDGYNGGYTF. Here the CDR3 DNA reads TGCAGCGTTCAGGACGGCTACAACGGTGGCTACACCTTC.